What follows is one T cell receptor (beta chain) and its context. This specimen comes from a study of blood T cell repertoires in COVID-19. Looking at the study overall: COVID-19 samples, acute and convalescent, were from the United States, Italy and Spain. The cDNA or gDNA used as material had been derived from T cells, B-cell-depleted T cells, or PBMCs.

Assay: immunoSEQ multiplex PCR; the TCRdb copy retains only in-frame clones and omits some. Of tens of thousands of clones listed, approximately 85% are singletons. Germline CDR1 SGHTA, CDR2 FQGNSA. The CDR3 extends over 17 amino acids. The trim removed 6 bases at V and 3 bases at J, leaving 14 bases unmatched. The sequence came from a human donor in a cohort sampled during active COVID-19. The source material was peripheral blood. The V call is TRBV7-2, the J call TRBJ2-5; 9 nucleotides match TRBD1. The CDR3 nucleotides are TGTGCCAGCAGTTTCCCCTTGGGGGACAGGGACAAAGAGACCCAGTACTTC. It yields the protein CASSFPLGDRDKETQYF.